The TCR beta chain described here comes from a study of cytomegalovirus exposure and HLA in healthy donors. The overall study: Early on, a data release was issued that held 65 million to 100 million unique TCRs from HLA-typed donors. Most genotyped donors, approximately 77% of some 400, had Caucasian-associated genetic ancestry. Findings and caveats of the study: A previous analysis found most TCR beta V segments productive roughly 87% or roughly 30% of the time.

The study sampled nominally healthy donors, though unrecorded immune exposures were likely. This PCR relied on a set of 60 Vbeta primers and 13 Jbeta primers. Clones were read by immunoSEQ multiplex PCR, and TCRdb kept only the in-frame ones, dropping some. The table lists over 150,000 clones, approximately 77% of them singletons. A remark on this clone: Antigen unknown.

The CDR3 loop spans 16 amino acids. Losses at the gene ends were 6 bases for V and 4 bases for J; bases not matched to a gene: 7. Per the germline V gene, CDR1 is MDHEN and CDR2 is SYDVKM. The chain links TRBV28 to TRBJ2-1; TRBD2 aligns across 12 bases. This clonotype was sampled from a man between 18 and 29 years old in good health and CMV-seronegative. The sample taken for sequencing was PBMCs. The CDR3 spells CASRTSGTSGYNEQFF. Written as DNA, the CDR3 is TGTGCCAGCAGAACCTCCGGGACTAGCGGGTACAATGAGCAGTTCTTC.